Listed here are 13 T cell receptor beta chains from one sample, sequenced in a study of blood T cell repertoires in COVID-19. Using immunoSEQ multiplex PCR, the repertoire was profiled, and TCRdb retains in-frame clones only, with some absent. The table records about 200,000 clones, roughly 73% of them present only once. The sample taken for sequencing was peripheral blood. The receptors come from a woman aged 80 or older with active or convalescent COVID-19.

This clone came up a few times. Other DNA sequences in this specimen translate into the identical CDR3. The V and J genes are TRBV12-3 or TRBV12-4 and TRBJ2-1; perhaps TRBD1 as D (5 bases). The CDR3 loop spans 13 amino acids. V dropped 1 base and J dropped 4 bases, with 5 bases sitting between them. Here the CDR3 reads CASSLGQYNEQFF. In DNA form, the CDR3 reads TGTGCCAGCAGTTTAGGACAGTACAATGAGCAGTTCTTC.

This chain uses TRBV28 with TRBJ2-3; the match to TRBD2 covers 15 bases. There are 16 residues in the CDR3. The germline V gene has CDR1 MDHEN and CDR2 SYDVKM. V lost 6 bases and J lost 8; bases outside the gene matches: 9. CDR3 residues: CASSTRTSGGAGTQYF. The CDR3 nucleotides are TGTGCCAGCAGCACGAGGACTAGCGGGGGGGCGGGTACGCAGTATTTT.

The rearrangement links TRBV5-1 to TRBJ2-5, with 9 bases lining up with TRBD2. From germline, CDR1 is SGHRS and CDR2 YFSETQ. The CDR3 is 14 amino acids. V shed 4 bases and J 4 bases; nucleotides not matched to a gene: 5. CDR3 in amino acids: CASSPGTSLETQYF. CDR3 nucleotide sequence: TGCGCCAGCAGCCCCGGGACTAGCCTAGAGACCCAGTACTTC.

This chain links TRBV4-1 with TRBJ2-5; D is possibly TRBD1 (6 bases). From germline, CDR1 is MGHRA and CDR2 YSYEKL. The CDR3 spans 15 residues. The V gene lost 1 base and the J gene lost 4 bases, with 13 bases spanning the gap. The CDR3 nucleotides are TGCGCCAGCAGCCAAGTATTCGGGACACCAGAGACCCAGTACTTC. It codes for CASSQVFGTPETQYF.

This CDR3 is CASSLEGQGNEQFF. CDR3 coding DNA: TGCGCCAGCAGCTTGGAGGGACAGGGGAATGAGCAGTTCTTC. V usage is TRBV5-1 and J usage is TRBJ2-1, with 10 bases that match TRBD1. Trimming took 0 bases from V and 7 from J; bases not matched to a gene: 1. This CDR3 is built from 14 residues. The germline CDR1 and CDR2 sequences are SGHRS and YFSETQ.

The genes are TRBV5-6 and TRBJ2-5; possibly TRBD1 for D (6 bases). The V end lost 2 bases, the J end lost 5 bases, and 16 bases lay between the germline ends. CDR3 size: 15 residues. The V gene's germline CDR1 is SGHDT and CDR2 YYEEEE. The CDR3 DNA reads TGTGCCAGCAGCTTAACCCCCAGGGGCCAGGAGACCCAGTACTTC. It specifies CASSLTPRGQETQYF. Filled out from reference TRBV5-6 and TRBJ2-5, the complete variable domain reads DAGVTQSPTHLIKTRGQQVTLRCSPKSGHDTVSWYQQALGQGPQFIFQYYEEEERQRGNFPDRFSGHQFPNYSSELNVNALLLGDSALYLCASSLTPRGQETQYFGPGTRLLVL.

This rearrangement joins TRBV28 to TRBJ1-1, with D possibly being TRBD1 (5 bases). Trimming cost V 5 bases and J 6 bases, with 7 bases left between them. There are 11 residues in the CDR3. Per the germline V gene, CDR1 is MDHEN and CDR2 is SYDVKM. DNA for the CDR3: TGTGCCAGCAGTCAGGGCCCTGAAGCTTTCTTT. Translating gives CASSQGPEAFF. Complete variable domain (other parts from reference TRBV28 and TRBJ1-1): DVKVTQSSRYLVKRTGEKVFLECVQDMDHENMFWYRQDPGLGLRLIYFSYDVKMKEKGDIPEGYSVSREKKERFSLILESASTNQTSMYLCASSQGPEAFFGQGTRLTVV.

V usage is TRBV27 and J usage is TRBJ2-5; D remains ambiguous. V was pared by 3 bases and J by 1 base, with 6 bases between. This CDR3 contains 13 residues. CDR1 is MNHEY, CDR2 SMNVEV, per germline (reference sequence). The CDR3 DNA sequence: TGTGCCAGCAGTTTCGTGCGCCAAGAGACCCAGTACTTC. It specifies CASSFVRQETQYF.

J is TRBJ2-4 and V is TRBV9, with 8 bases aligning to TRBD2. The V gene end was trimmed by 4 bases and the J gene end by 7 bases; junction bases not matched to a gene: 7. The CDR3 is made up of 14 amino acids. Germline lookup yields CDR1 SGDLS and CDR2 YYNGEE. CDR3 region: CASSPGGVANIQYF. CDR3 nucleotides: TGTGCCAGCAGCCCCGGGGGGGTGGCTAACATTCAGTACTTC.

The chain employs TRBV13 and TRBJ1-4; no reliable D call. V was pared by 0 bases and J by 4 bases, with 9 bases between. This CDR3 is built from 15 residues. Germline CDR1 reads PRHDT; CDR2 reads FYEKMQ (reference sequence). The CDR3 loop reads CASSLGGLNNEKLFF. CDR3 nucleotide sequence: TGTGCCAGCAGCTTAGGTGGACTGAATAATGAAAAACTGTTTTTT.

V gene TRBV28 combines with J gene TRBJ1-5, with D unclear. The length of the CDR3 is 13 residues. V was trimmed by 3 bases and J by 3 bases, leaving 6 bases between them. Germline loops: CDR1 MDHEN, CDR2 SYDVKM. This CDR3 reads CASSLSLNQPQHF. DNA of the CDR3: TGTGCCAGCAGTTTGAGCCTCAATCAGCCCCAGCATTTT.

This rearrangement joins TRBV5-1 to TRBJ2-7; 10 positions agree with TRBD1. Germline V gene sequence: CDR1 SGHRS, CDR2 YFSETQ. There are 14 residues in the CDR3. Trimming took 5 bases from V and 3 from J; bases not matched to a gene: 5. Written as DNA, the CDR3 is TGCGCCAGCAGGCTGGGACAGGGGAACTACGAGCAGTACTTC. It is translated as CASRLGQGNYEQYF.

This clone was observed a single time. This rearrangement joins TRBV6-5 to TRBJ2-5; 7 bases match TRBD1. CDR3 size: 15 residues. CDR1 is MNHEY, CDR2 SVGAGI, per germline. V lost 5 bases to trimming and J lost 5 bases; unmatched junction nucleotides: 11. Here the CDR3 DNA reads TGTGCCAGCAGTCATCCCTCAGGGGGTGGGGAGACCCAGTACTTC. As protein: CASSHPSGGGETQYF.